Listed below are T cell receptor beta chains from one sample, sequenced in a study of lymphopenia after photon versus proton radiotherapy. Sequenced by immunoSEQ multiplex PCR; TCRdb stores in-frame clones only, minus some. The table lists approximately 35,000 clones, 85% to 90% of them singletons. Here the sequenced sample was peripheral blood, taken from a patient treated with photon-based radiotherapy. These receptors all stem from a woman aged 50 to 60 with pancreatic cancer. Each CDR3 is given with its conserved first and last residue. The D gene is left open where the match is weak. Clone size is not always given. Where it is, it says once, few, many or a class for expanded clones.

>TRBJ2-2|TRBV6-1|TRBD2|NA
TGTGCCAGCAGTGTTAGCGGGAGGACCGGGGAGCTGTTTTTT
CASSVSGRTGELFF
>TRBJ1-5|TRBV19|NA|NA
TGTGCCAGTAGTCGGACGGCTTATAGCAATCAGCCCCAGCATTTT
CASSRTAYSNQPQHF
>TRBJ2-3|TRBV18|TRBD2|NA
TGTGCCAGCTCACCACTGACCGGGACTAGCGGGAAGAGCACATATACGCAGTATTTT
CASSPLTGTSGKSTYTQYF
>TRBJ2-7|TRBV19|TRBD2|NA
TGTGCCAGTAGTTCCGGGACTAGCGGGATGTCCTACGAGCAGTACTTC
CASSSGTSGMSYEQYF
>TRBJ2-1|TRBV19|TRBD2|few
TGTGCCAGTAGTGAGGGACTAGCGGAGTACAATGAGCAGTTCTTC
CASSEGLAEYNEQFF
>TRBJ1-2|TRBV6-5|NA|NA
TGTGCCAGCACGGGCAGGGGACGCTATGGCTACACCTTC
CASTGRGRYGYTF
>TRBJ2-1|TRBV11-2|NA|NA
TGTGCCAGCAGCACGTACGGGCACAATGAGCAGTTCTTC
CASSTYGHNEQFF
>TRBJ1-5|TRBV30|NA|once
TGTGCCTGGAGCCAGGGAAGGCAGCCCCAGCATTTT
CAWSQGRQPQHF
>TRBJ2-3|TRBV5-6|NA|once
TGTGCCAGCAGCCCCTATGAGGGGCGCACAGATACGCAGTATTTT
CASSPYEGRTDTQYF
>TRBJ1-5|TRBV7-9|NA|few
TGTGCCGTAGGGGGGGTTTATAGCAATCAGCCCCAGCATTTT
CAVGGVYSNQPQHF
>TRBJ1-1|TRBV30|NA|NA
TGTGCCTGGAGACGGACGCAGAACACTGAAGCTTTCTTT
CAWRRTQNTEAFF
>TRBJ2-1|TRBV9|TRBD2|NA
TGTGCCAGCAGCGTCGGGACTAGCGTATACAATGAGCAGTTCTTC
CASSVGTSVYNEQFF
>TRBJ2-1|TRBV6-5|NA|NA
TGTGCCAGCAGTTACTCGACACAGCCCCGCCACAATGAGCAGTTCTTC
CASSYSTQPRHNEQFF
>TRBJ2-7|TRBV7-2|NA|few
TGTGCCAGCAGCTTACACAGTTCCTACGAGCAGTACTTC
CASSLHSSYEQYF
>TRBJ1-2|TRBV19|TRBD1|NA
TGTGCCAGTAGTATTACAGGGGGCCATGGCTACACCTTC
CASSITGGHGYTF
>TRBJ1-4|TRBV15|TRBD1|NA
TGTGCCACCAGCGGGACAGGTTTTAATGAAAAACTGTTTTTT
CATSGTGFNEKLFF
>TRBJ2-1|TRBV27|TRBD2|NA
TGTGCCAGCAGTCCTCGGACTAGCGGGGGGTACAATGAGCAGTTCTTC
CASSPRTSGGYNEQFF
>TRBJ2-3|TRBV20-1|NA|NA
TGCAGTGCTCACGAGGAGGATACGCAGTATTTT
CSAHEEDTQYF
>TRBJ2-7|TRBV5-6|TRBD2|NA
TGTGCCAGCAGCGCCGGACTAGGTGGATACGAGCAGTACTTC
CASSAGLGGYEQYF
>TRBJ2-7|TRBV7-2|NA|NA
TGTGCCAGCAGCTTAGAGTGGGGGAGCTCCTACGAGCAGTACTTC
CASSLEWGSSYEQYF
>TRBJ2-7|TRBV7-2|TRBD2|once
TGTGCCAGCAGACCCGGGGGGGTAGGCGAGCAGTACTTC
CASRPGGVGEQYF
>TRBJ1-3|TRBV27|TRBD1|NA
TGTGCCAGCAGTGGAGGGCCGACAGGGTTGGGAAACACCATATATTTT
CASSGGPTGLGNTIYF
>TRBJ2-4|TRBV4-1|NA|NA
TGCGCCAGCAGTCAAGAAAGTCTTACCGGCAGGGTCAAAAACATTCAGTACTTC
CASSQESLTGRVKNIQYF
>TRBJ1-2|TRBV6-5|NA|few
TGTGCCAGCAGTGTCACACCATGGGGAGGCTACACCTTC
CASSVTPWGGYTF
>TRBJ2-3|TRBV9|NA|NA
TGTGCCAGCAGCGGCTATGGACGGGGCACAGATACGCAGTATTTT
CASSGYGRGTDTQYF
>TRBJ1-3|TRBV5-3|NA|NA
TGTGCCAGAAGCTTGAAACCGGGGGCCAGGGGAAACACCATATATTTT
CARSLKPGARGNTIYF
>TRBJ2-3|TRBV5-6|NA|NA
TGTGCCAGCAGCTTGGCAGGGGCGACGCAGTATTTT
CASSLAGATQYF
>TRBJ1-5|TRBV29-1|NA|NA
TGCAGCGTTATCCGACAGCCCCAGCATTTT
CSVIRQPQHF
>TRBJ2-1|TRBV20-1|NA|NA
TGCAGTGCTTCCAGCGGTGAGCAGTTCTTC
CSASSGEQFF
>TRBJ2-1|TRBV29-1|TRBD2|NA
TGCAGCGTGGAAAGCGGGAGCTCCTACAATGAGCAGTTCTTC
CSVESGSSYNEQFF
>TRBJ2-1|TRBV27|NA|NA
TGTGCCAGCAGCAAGACAGACTCCTACAATGAGCAGTTCTTC
CASSKTDSYNEQFF
>TRBJ2-7|TRBV4-3|NA|few
TGCGCCAGCAGCCCGGGGGGCTTTGGGACCTACGAGCAGTACTTC
CASSPGGFGTYEQYF
>TRBJ1-3|TRBV7-9|TRBD1|NA
TGTGCCACAGACCGGGACAGTCGGGCTGGAAACACCTATTTT
CATDRDSRAGNTYF
>TRBJ1-2|TRBV9|TRBD1|NA
TGTGCCAGCAGCCTTAGTGGGACAGCCAGCTATGGCTACACCTTC
CASSLSGTASYGYTF
>TRBJ1-5|TRBV7-8|NA|NA
TGTGCCAGCAGCTTGTCAGGCGGTGATCAGCCCCAGCATTTT
CASSLSGGDQPQHF
>TRBJ1-2|TRBV19|NA|NA
TGTGCCAGTAGTCCATGGACAGAAGCTAACTATGGCTACACCTTC
CASSPWTEANYGYTF
>TRBJ2-5|TRBV27|TRBD2|NA
TGTGCCAGCAGGCAGGGGACTAGCGGGTTCCAAGATACCCAGTACTTC
CASRQGTSGFQDTQYF
>TRBJ2-1|TRBV7-9|NA|NA
TGTGCCAGCAGCTCCCGGTCAGAGGGAGTAGTAGCCTACAATGAGCAGTTCTTC
CASSSRSEGVVAYNEQFF
>TRBJ1-5|TRBV4-1|NA|NA
TGCGCCAGCAGCCAAGAAGGCAGGGCGGGGTGGCAGCCCCAGCATTTT
CASSQEGRAGWQPQHF
>TRBJ1-1|TRBV5-1|NA|NA
TGCGCCAGCAGCCTGGAAATGGGGGTCTCTGAAGCTTTCTTT
CASSLEMGVSEAFF
>TRBJ2-1|TRBV4-1|NA|NA
TGCGCCAGCAGCCCCCTTCAGGGGGGGGTCTACAATGAGCAGTTCTTC
CASSPLQGGVYNEQFF
>TRBJ2-7|TRBV20-1|NA|NA
TGCAGTGCTAGTGCCTTGTACGAGCAGTACTTC
CSASALYEQYF
>TRBJ2-1|TRBV9|TRBD2|NA
TGTGCCAGCAGCCCTACTAGCGGGAGGGCCGATGAGCAGTTCTTC
CASSPTSGRADEQFF
>TRBJ2-5|TRBV30|NA|once
TGTGCCTGGAAGCGTGAAGAGACCCAGTACTTC
CAWKREETQYF
>TRBJ2-5|TRBV7-8|TRBD2|NA
TGTGCCAGCAGCTTAGACCCAGGGCTAGCGGTCGATGAGACCCAGTACTTC
CASSLDPGLAVDETQYF
>TRBJ2-3|TRBV5-6|TRBD2|NA
TGTGCCAGCAGCAACTGGGGACTAGCGGCCCTAGATACGCAGTATTTT
CASSNWGLAALDTQYF
>TRBJ2-7|TRBV5-4|NA|NA
TGTGCCAGCAGCGGCGGTACATCCTACGAGCAGTACTTC
CASSGGTSYEQYF
>TRBJ2-3|TRBV27|TRBD2|NA
TGTGCCAGCAGTGGCCAGCTAGCGGGAGGCCGGGCAGATACGCAGTATTTT
CASSGQLAGGRADTQYF
>TRBJ2-5|TRBV14|NA|few
TGTGCCAGCAGCGGGGGGATCCAAGAGACCCAGTACTTC
CASSGGIQETQYF
>TRBJ1-1|TRBV1|NA|NA
TGCACCAGCAATTTGGTTCTGTGGGGACATCGGTGCACTGAAGCTTTCTTT
CTSNLVLWGHRCTEAFF
>TRBJ2-3|TRBV27|TRBD2|NA
TGTGCCAGCAGTTTATACGGGAGGGCCCGCACGGATACGCAGTATTTT
CASSLYGRARTDTQYF
>TRBJ2-2|TRBV4-3|NA|NA
TGCGCCAGCAGCCAAGGGATTCCCGGGGAGCTGTTTTTT
CASSQGIPGELFF
>TRBJ2-3|TRBV6-5|NA|NA
TGTGCCAGCAGTTTAGCGGACTACGGCACAGATACGCAGTATTTT
CASSLADYGTDTQYF
>TRBJ2-1|TRBV6-1|TRBD2|NA
TGTGCCAGCGCTAGCGGGTACAATGAGCAGTTCTTC
CASASGYNEQFF
>TRBJ2-5|TRBV5-1|TRBD2|NA
TGCGCCAGCAGCAACCCGGGGGGGCCAGAGACCCAGTACTTC
CASSNPGGPETQYF